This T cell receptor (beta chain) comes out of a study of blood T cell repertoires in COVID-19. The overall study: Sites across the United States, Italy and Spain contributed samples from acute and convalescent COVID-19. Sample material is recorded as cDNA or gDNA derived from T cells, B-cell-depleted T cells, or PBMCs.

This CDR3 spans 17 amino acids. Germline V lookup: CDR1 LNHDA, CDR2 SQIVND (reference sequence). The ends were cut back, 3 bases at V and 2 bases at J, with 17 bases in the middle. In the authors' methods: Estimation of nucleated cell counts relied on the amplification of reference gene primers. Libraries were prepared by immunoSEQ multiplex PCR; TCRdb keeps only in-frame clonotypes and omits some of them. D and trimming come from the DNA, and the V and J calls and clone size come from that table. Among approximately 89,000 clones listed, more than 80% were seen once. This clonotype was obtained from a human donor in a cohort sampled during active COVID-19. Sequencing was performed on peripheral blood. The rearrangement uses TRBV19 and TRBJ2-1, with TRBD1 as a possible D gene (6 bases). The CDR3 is CASSIKYATGPYNEQFF. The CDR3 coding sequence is TGTGCCAGTAGTATTAAATATGCGACAGGACCCTACAATGAGCAGTTCTTC.